This T cell receptor beta chain was retrieved from a study of CD8 T cells in ankylosing spondylitis. Study-level findings and limits: Made up of fewer than ten highly homologous variants, a TCR beta motif appeared characteristic of ankylosing spondylitis blood.

This clonotype showed up just a few times. Antigen: not known. This CDR3 has 14 residues. Deletions cut 3 bases from V and 3 bases from J, with 10 bases between. Germline-derived CDR1 and CDR2 are SGHNT and YYREEE (reference sequence). Libraries for TCR beta were made by quantitative 5'-RACE with molecular barcodes. TCRdb processed the 5' RACE reads anew with MiXCR; each CDR3 protein has one entry. The data contain some 800,000 distinct CDR3 sequences, approximately 12% of them singletons. The origin of this receptor is a male donor with ankylosing spondylitis. J is TRBJ1-5 and V is TRBV5-4; no clear D gene. The sample taken for sequencing was blood, either unsorted or a sorted T cell fraction (not recorded which). CDR3 coding DNA: TGTGCCAGCAGCTCCGGGCCATTCAATCAGCCCCAGCATTTT. Protein: CASSSGPFNQPQHF.